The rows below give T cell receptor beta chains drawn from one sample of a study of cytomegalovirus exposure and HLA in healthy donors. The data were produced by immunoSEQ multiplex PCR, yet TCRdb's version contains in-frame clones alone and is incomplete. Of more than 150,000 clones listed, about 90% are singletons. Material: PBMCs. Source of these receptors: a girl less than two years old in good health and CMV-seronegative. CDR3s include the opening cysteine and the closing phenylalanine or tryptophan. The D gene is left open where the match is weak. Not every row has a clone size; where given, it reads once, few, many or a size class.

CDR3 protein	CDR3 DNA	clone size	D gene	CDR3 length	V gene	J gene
CASSGGGYEQYF	TGTGCCAGCAGTGGTGGCGGATACGAGCAGTACTTC	-	-	12	TRBV2	TRBJ2-7
CASSLRRGSPLHF	TGTGCCAGCAGCTTGAGGAGGGGTTCACCCCTCCACTTT	few	-	13	TRBV7-3	TRBJ1-6
CASSQDSPVGGRETQYF	TGCGCCAGCAGCCAAGATTCGCCGGTGGGAGGTAGGGAGACCCAGTACTTC	-	-	17	TRBV4-1	TRBJ2-5
CASRDQRDTQYF	TGTGCCAGCAGGGACCAGCGGGATACGCAGTATTTT	-	-	12	TRBV2	TRBJ2-3
CASSREGSDGYTF	TGTGCCAGTAGTCGAGAGGGTAGTGATGGCTACACCTTC	-	-	13	TRBV19	TRBJ1-2
CASSLFRGGPWETQYF	TGTGCCAGCAGCTTATTTAGAGGAGGGCCTTGGGAGACCCAGTACTTC	-	-	16	TRBV7-2	TRBJ2-5
CASSVGLPDTQYF	TGCGCCAGCAGCGTGGGACTCCCAGATACGCAGTATTTT	-	-	13	TRBV5-1	TRBJ2-3
CASSRRGQGKSGNTIYF	TGTGCCAGCAGCCGGAGGGGACAGGGGAAATCTGGAAACACCATATATTTT	-	TRBD1	17	TRBV11-2	TRBJ1-3
CAWSTDTYTEAFF	TGTGCCTGGAGTACTGACACGTACACTGAAGCTTTCTTT	-	-	13	TRBV30	TRBJ1-1
CASSLGTGHEQYF	TGCGCCAGCAGCCTCGGGACAGGGCACGAGCAGTACTTC	-	TRBD1	13	TRBV5-1	TRBJ2-7
CASRSRSNTEAFF	TGTGCCAGCAGAAGTCGGTCGAACACTGAAGCTTTCTTT	-	-	13	TRBV2	TRBJ1-1
CASTLAGGPGETQYF	TGTGCCAGCACCTTAGCGGGAGGGCCCGGAGAGACCCAGTACTTC	-	TRBD2	15	TRBV6-5	TRBJ2-5
CASCRCVRYSTDTQYF	TGTGCCAGTTGCCGTTGTGTCAGGTATAGCACAGATACGCAGTATTTT	-	-	16	TRBV6-6	TRBJ2-3
CASSERVAGPSLHF	TGTGCCAGCAGTGAACGAGTCGCGGGGCCCTCCCTCCACTTT	-	-	14	TRBV6-1	TRBJ1-6
CASSPRQGSEKLFF	TGCGCCAGCAGCCCACGACAGGGGTCTGAAAAACTGTTTTTT	-	TRBD1	14	TRBV5-1	TRBJ1-4
CASSLGDGQGADQPQHF	TGTGCCAGCAGCTTAGGGGACGGACAGGGGGCGGATCAGCCCCAGCATTTT	-	TRBD1	17	TRBV7-9	TRBJ1-5
CASSYSTGNTEAFF	TGTGCCAGCAGTTACTCGACGGGGAACACTGAAGCTTTCTTT	once	-	14	TRBV6-5	TRBJ1-1
CASSPGLGGSYGGGELFF	TGCGCCAGCAGCCCGGGACTAGGAGGCTCCTATGGAGGCGGGGAGCTGTTTTTT	once	TRBD2	18	TRBV5-1	TRBJ2-2
CAWSGGTDEAFF	TGTGCCTGGAGTGGGGGGACAGATGAAGCTTTCTTT	-	TRBD1	12	TRBV30	TRBJ1-1
CASSFVRQGSGGGNYGYTF	TGTGCCAGCAGCTTTGTCCGACAGGGCTCCGGTGGGGGTAACTATGGCTACACCTTC	few	TRBD1	19	TRBV13	TRBJ1-2
CASSTQGYQETQYF	TGCGCCAGCAGCACACAGGGGTACCAAGAGACCCAGTACTTC	-	TRBD1	14	TRBV5-1	TRBJ2-5
CATSRGKTGAYYEQYF	TGTGCCACCAGCAGAGGCAAAACAGGGGCGTACTACGAGCAGTACTTC	-	TRBD1	16	TRBV15	TRBJ2-7
CAWSPAGTGVRTEAFF	TGTGCCTGGAGTCCAGCCGGGACAGGGGTGCGGACTGAAGCTTTCTTT	-	TRBD1	16	TRBV30	TRBJ1-1
CARHNRNSPLHF	TGTGCCAGACATAACAGGAATTCGCCCCTCCACTTT	-	-	12	TRBV27	TRBJ1-6
CASSSGTGAPYEQYF	TGTGCCAGCAGCTCCGGGACAGGGGCCCCCTACGAGCAGTACTTC	-	TRBD1	15	TRBV13	TRBJ2-7